The next 8 T cell receptor beta chains were all read from a single sample in a study of blood T cells in healthy people across ages. A second roughly 6 to 12 cycle PCR used barcoded and J-beta primers. One entry per CDR3 protein, called by TCRdb with MiXCR from the 5' RACE reads. In the table there are approximately 900,000 distinct CDR3 sequences, just under 30% of which are singletons. This sample also belongs to another study, concerning T cells of mothers and their children.

Sample: blood. Source of these receptors: a woman aged 40 to 50 in good health.

There are a few counts of this clonotype. The rearrangement joins TRBV5-1 to TRBJ1-1; no reliable D call. The CDR3 is 16 residues long. Germline loops: CDR1 SGHRS, CDR2 YFSETQ. V lost 4 bases, J lost 5 bases, and 21 bases lay in between. CDR3 in amino acids: CASSPRVAVGRTEAFF. In nucleotides, the CDR3 is TGCGCCAGCAGCCCTCGGGTGGCAGTGGGGAGGACTGAAGCTTTCTTT.

This clonotype was seen repeatedly, ten times or more. The gene calls are TRBV7-9 and TRBJ2-7, with D maybe TRBD2 (7 bases). Looked up from germline, CDR1 is SEHNR and CDR2 is FQNEAQ (reference sequence). The CDR3 runs 15 residues. V lost 0 bases and J lost 4, with 13 bases in between. The CDR3 reads CASSLAPGGKYEQYF. The CDR3 nucleotides are TGTGCCAGCAGCTTAGCCCCGGGGGGCAAGTACGAGCAGTACTTC.

A few counts support this clonotype. The gene calls are TRBV7-3 and TRBJ1-1, with D perhaps matching TRBD1 (5 bases). Germline-derived CDR1 and CDR2 are SGHTA and FQGTGA. V lost 2 bases, J lost 1 base, and 26 bases lay in between. The CDR3 length is 20 residues. CDR3 protein: CASSLGPPGAQGRRNTEAFF. CDR3 nucleotides: TGTGCCAGCAGCTTAGGCCCCCCCGGGGCGCAGGGTCGGAGGAACACTGAAGCTTTCTTT.

This clonotype was picked up a small number of times. The rearrangement links TRBV10-2 to TRBJ1-4; 9 bases align to TRBD1. Germline V gene data show CDR1 as WSHSY and CDR2 as SAAADI. Trimming at V came to 6 bases and at J to 6 bases, leaving 8 bases not matched to a gene. This CDR3 contains 15 residues. In DNA form, the CDR3 reads TGCGCCAGCAGGGACACCGGGACAGGGTATGAAAAACTGTTTTTT. Residues: CASRDTGTGYEKLFF.

The chain employs TRBV7-3 and TRBJ2-3; 8 positions match TRBD1. This CDR3 is 14 amino acids long. Germline V gene data show CDR1 as SGHTA and CDR2 as FQGTGA. V dropped 5 bases and J dropped 7; count of bases not matched to a gene: 8. CDR3 in DNA: TGTGCCAGCAGCCCCGGACAGGGATCAAATACGCAGTATTTT. The encoded protein is CASSPGQGSNTQYF.

J is TRBJ2-7 and V is TRBV7-2; 7 nucleotides align to TRBD2. CDR3 length equals 15 residues. Looked up from germline, CDR1 is SGHTA and CDR2 is FQGNSA. J gave up 4 bases and V 5 bases, and 11 bases lay outside the gene matches. The chain's CDR3 is CASSPASGVKYEQYF. The CDR3 DNA reads TGTGCCAGCAGCCCGGCCAGCGGGGTGAAGTACGAGCAGTACTTC.

In regard to this clonotype: This may stem from a read error, because a much larger clone lies one nucleotide away. The chain is built from TRBV4-2 and TRBJ2-1; D is possibly TRBD1 (6 bases). Germline lookup yields CDR1 LGHNA and CDR2 YNFKEQ. This CDR3 region has 14 residues. CDR3 DNA: TGTGCCAGCAGCCAAGATTGGACAGACAATGAGCGGTTCTTC. Its protein product is CASSQDWTDNERFF.

This clonotype has a handful of counts. The J gene is TRBJ2-7, the V gene TRBV28; D is perhaps TRBD2 (6 bases). V was clipped by 1 base and J by 6 bases, with 10 bases between them. The CDR3 sequence is 13 residues long. Germline V gene sequence: CDR1 MDHEN, CDR2 SYDVKM. The CDR3 region is CASSLSHGGEQYF. DNA for the CDR3: TGTGCCAGCAGTTTATCCCACGGGGGCGAGCAGTACTTC.